Here is one TCR beta chain with its context. Germline assignment: CDR1 SGHDN and CDR2 FVKESK. This CDR3 region has 13 residues. TCRdb re-called the 5' RACE reads and catalogs CDR3 proteins one per entry, DNA excluded. The sample's table shows 250,000 or so distinct CDR3 sequences. The data are from a study of T cells expressing NK-cell markers. The source material was blood T cells: a sorted CD56 or NKG2C T cell subset, CD4+ or CD8+ T cells, or bulk PBMC T cells (not recorded which). This sequence was found in a woman between 18 and 75 years old in good health. This chain connects TRBV14 to TRBJ2-1. The CDR3 loop reads CASSQEFVDEQFF. The full variable domain, with the rest looked up from reference TRBV14 and TRBJ2-1, is EAGVTQFPSHSVIEKGQTVTLRCDPISGHDNLYWYRRVMGKEIKFLLHFVKESKQDESGMPNNRFLAERTGGTYSTLKVQPAELEDSGVYFCASSQEFVDEQFFGPGTRLTVL.